The 18 T cell receptor beta chains listed next were all sequenced from one sample in a study of PD-L1 blockade in urothelial cancer. The sample's time point: peripheral blood 6 weeks after treatment start. TCRdb's copy holds only in-frame clones and misses some; the assay was immunoSEQ multiplex PCR. The data contain some 110,000 clones, more than 85% of them singletons. Sequences were derived from PBMCs, sampled around atezolizumab (anti-PD-L1) treatment. Source of these receptors: a man aged 55 to 70 with urothelial cancer.

The V call is TRBV5-8, the J call TRBJ1-5; 7 bases align to TRBD1. Trimming cost V 5 bases and J 3 bases; bases outside gene matches: 5. Germline-derived CDR1 and CDR2 are SGHTS and YDEGEE. CDR3 length equals 14 residues. The CDR3 sequence: CASRLTGDNQPQHF. The CDR3 DNA follows: TGTGCCAGCAGACTTACAGGGGACAATCAGCCCCAGCATTTT.

V gene TRBV30 combines with J gene TRBJ1-4, with D perhaps TRBD1 (6 bases). Germline CDR1 is GTSNPN and CDR2 is SVGIG (reference sequence). This CDR3 comprises 13 residues. V was cut by 2 bases and J by 8 bases, with 12 bases left in between. CDR3 in DNA: TGTGCCTGGAGTACAGCAGGGGAAGAAAAACTGTTTTTT. Translating gives CAWSTAGEEKLFF. The full variable domain, rest sourced from reference TRBV30 and TRBJ1-4, is SQTIHQWPATLVQPVGSPLSLECTVEGTSNPNLYWYRQAAGRGLQLLFYSVGIGQISSEVPQNLSASRPQDRQFILSSKKLLLSDSGFYLCAWSTAGEEKLFFGSGTQLSVL.

The chain is built from TRBV5-6 and TRBJ1-6; 8 positions agree with TRBD1. Trimming removed 1 base from V and 10 bases from J; junction bases left unmatched: 7. Germline-derived CDR1 and CDR2 are SGHDT and YYEEEE. The length of the CDR3 is 15 residues. CDR3 loop: CASSLTGGVGSPLHF. CDR3 bases: TGTGCCAGCAGCTTGACAGGGGGAGTCGGATCACCCCTCCACTTT.

J is TRBJ2-2 and V is TRBV2, with 7 bases fitting TRBD1. The germline CDR1 and CDR2 sequences are SNHLY and FYNNEI. This CDR3 has 15 residues. The ends lost 4 bases at V and 5 bases at J; junction bases unmatched: 7. Written as DNA, the CDR3 is TGTGCCAGCAGTGGACGGGACAGACTAACCGGGGAGCTGTTTTTT. It translates to CASSGRDRLTGELFF.

V and J are TRBV4-1 and TRBJ2-2, with 13 bases fitting TRBD2. The CDR3 is 17 amino acids. Germline V lookup: CDR1 MGHRA, CDR2 YSYEKL. Trimming cost V 5 bases and J 6 bases; bases outside gene matches: 9. The CDR3 region is CASSKGLAGTGAGELFF. DNA of the CDR3: TGCGCCAGCAGCAAGGGACTAGCGGGGACTGGCGCCGGGGAGCTGTTTTTT.

The rearrangement uses TRBV11-2 and TRBJ1-3, with D perhaps matching TRBD1 (6 bases). Trimming removed 3 bases at V and 0 bases at J, with 12 bases between. The CDR3 totals 16 residues. CDR1 is SGHAT and CDR2 is FQNNGV in the germline V gene. The CDR3 coding sequence is TGTGCCAGCAGCTTTGGACAGAAGATCTCTGGAAACACCATATATTTT. Amino acid sequence: CASSFGQKISGNTIYF.

J is TRBJ2-1 and V is TRBV5-6; D not resolved. The CDR3 sequence is 15 residues long. CDR1 is SGHDT and CDR2 is YYEEEE in the germline V gene. Between the trimmed V and J ends, which lost 2 bases and 2 bases, there was a span of 11 bases. The CDR3 is CASSFWQNAYNEQFF. CDR3 coding DNA: TGTGCCAGCAGCTTCTGGCAAAACGCCTACAATGAGCAGTTCTTC.

The CDR3 loop reads CASSLPSRGSTDTQYF. CDR3 coding DNA: TGTGCCAGCAGCTTACCCTCCCGGGGGAGCACAGATACGCAGTATTTT. This chain uses TRBV7-2 with TRBJ2-3; maybe TRBD2 (6 bases). Germline CDR1 is SGHTA and CDR2 is FQGNSA. V was pared by 2 bases and J by 0 bases, with 12 bases between. The CDR3 is 16 residues long. The whole variable domain, remainder taken from reference TRBV7-2 and TRBJ2-3, is GAGVSQSPSNKVTEKGKDVELRCDPISGHTALYWYRQSLGQGLEFLIYFQGNSAPDKSGLPSDRFSAERTGGSVSTLTIQRTQQEDSAVYLCASSLPSRGSTDTQYFGPGTRLTVL.

The V gene is TRBV11-1, the J gene TRBJ2-1, with D perhaps matching TRBD1 (5 bases). The CDR3 extends over 15 amino acids. Per the germline V gene, CDR1 is SGHAT and CDR2 is FQDESV (reference sequence). V was clipped by 2 bases and J by 8 bases, with 16 bases between them. CDR3 DNA sequence: TGTGCCAGCAGCTTAACCCGACAGCCTAGGGATGAGCAGTTCTTC. Its translation is CASSLTRQPRDEQFF.

The chain recombines TRBV7-2 with TRBJ2-1, with 15 nucleotides matching TRBD2. The junction had 10 bases not matched to a gene; V was cut back by 4 bases and J by 9 bases. Germline CDR1 SGHTA, CDR2 FQGNSA. The CDR3 extends over 17 amino acids. DNA of the CDR3: TGTGCCAGCAGCTCCGGTTGGACTAGCGGGAGGGAGGGTGAGCAGTTCTTC. Protein: CASSSGWTSGREGEQFF.

The rearrangement uses TRBV23-1 and TRBJ1-2, with a possible D match to TRBD1 (6 bases). TRBV23-1 is annotated as an ORF whose role is uncertain. V was trimmed by 4 bases and J by 4 bases, leaving 13 bases between them. The CDR3 has 14 residues. The CDR3 coding sequence is TGCGCCAGCAGTCGACAGGACGCTGCCTATGGCTACACCTTC. Amino acids: CASSRQDAAYGYTF.

The gene calls are TRBV9 and TRBJ2-3; 7 bases match TRBD1. Per the germline V gene, CDR1 is SGDLS and CDR2 is YYNGEE. CDR3 length: 15 amino acids. V gave up 4 bases and J gave up 4 bases; unmatched junction bases: 9. The CDR3 DNA reads TGTGCCAGCAGCCCCATGCCCGACAGGGCAGATACGCAGTATTTT. Encoded protein: CASSPMPDRADTQYF. Full variable domain (outside the CDR3, taken from reference TRBV9 and TRBJ2-3): DSGVTQTPKHLITATGQRVTLRCSPRSGDLSVYWYQQSLDQGLQFLIQYYNGEERAKGNILERFSAQQFPDLHSELNLSSLELGDSALYFCASSPMPDRADTQYFGPGTRLTVL.

This clone was seen a handful of times. The rearrangement links TRBV7-7 to TRBJ2-5, with TRBD1 matching over 11 bases. The CDR3 has 14 amino acids. CDR1 is SSHAT and CDR2 is FNYEAQ in the germline V gene (reference sequence). The V and J ends lost 5 bases and 4 bases, in that order; junction bases with no gene match: 3. The CDR3 spells CASSVGTGGETQYF. CDR3 bases: TGTGCCAGCAGCGTCGGGACAGGGGGAGAGACCCAGTACTTC.

The genes are TRBV19 and TRBJ1-2; TRBD1 agrees at 8 bases. The CDR3 sequence is 13 residues long. Germline values: CDR1 LNHDA, CDR2 SQIVND (reference sequence). J was trimmed by 2 bases and V by 6 bases; bases with no gene match: 2. CDR3 region: CASSQGANYGYTF. The CDR3 DNA reads as TGTGCCAGTAGCCAGGGGGCGAACTATGGCTACACCTTC.

This clone was observed a handful of times. V and J are TRBV5-1 and TRBJ1-1, with a possible D match to TRBD1 (5 bases). Germline CDR1 SGHRS, CDR2 YFSETQ. The CDR3 consists of 14 residues. The ends were cut back, 2 bases at V and 1 base at J, with 9 bases in the middle. The CDR3 DNA follows: TGCGCCAGCAGCTTTGACGGGGGGAACACTGAAGCTTTCTTT. It codes for CASSFDGGNTEAFF.

This sequence joins TRBV27 and TRBJ1-1, with TRBD1 matching over 9 bases. From germline, CDR1 is MNHEY and CDR2 SMNVEV (reference sequence). With V trimmed by 0 bases and J by 10 bases, 3 bases remained unmatched. The CDR3 is 13 amino acids. The CDR3 sequence: CASSLSTGGLAFF. DNA for the CDR3: TGTGCCAGCAGTTTATCGACAGGGGGGCTAGCTTTCTTT.

This rearrangement joins TRBV28 to TRBJ2-1; 9 positions match TRBD2. J gave up 3 bases and V 5 bases, and 8 bases lay outside the gene matches. This CDR3 is 16 amino acids long. CDR1 and CDR2 (germline): MDHEN, SYDVKM. CDR3: CASSTQREEYYNEQFF. CDR3 DNA sequence: TGTGCCAGCAGTACCCAGCGGGAGGAATACTACAATGAGCAGTTCTTC. Combining the CDR3 with reference TRBV28 and TRBJ2-1 gives the whole variable domain DVKVTQSSRYLVKRTGEKVFLECVQDMDHENMFWYRQDPGLGLRLIYFSYDVKMKEKGDIPEGYSVSREKKERFSLILESASTNQTSMYLCASSTQREEYYNEQFFGPGTRLTVL.

CDR3 nucleotide sequence: TGTGCCAGCAGTCAAAGGGGGGGCGGCGATCAGCCCCAGCATTTT. Its protein product is CASSQRGGGDQPQHF. V and J are TRBV6-5 and TRBJ1-5, with D perhaps matching TRBD1 (6 bases). The CDR3 is 15 residues long. V was pared by 5 bases and J by 5 bases, with 16 bases between. From germline, CDR1 is MNHEY and CDR2 SVGAGI.